A selection of T cell receptor beta chains follows, all from one sample in a study of cytomegalovirus exposure and HLA in healthy donors. TCRdb's copy holds only in-frame clones and misses some; the assay was immunoSEQ multiplex PCR. The table lists around 170,000 clones, approximately 73% of them singletons, with roughly 2.5% in the top ten. Sequences were obtained from PBMCs. The receptors come from a woman in her twenties or thirties in good health and CMV-seropositive. The CDR3 runs from the conserved cysteine through the conserved F or W. A D gene is named only where the DNA matches it firmly. Clone size is not always given. Where it is, it says once, few, many or a class for expanded clones.

size,D,J,V,length,CDR3,DNA
-,-,TRBJ1-1,TRBV6-1,14,CASSLGQSYTEAFF,TGTGCCAGCAGCCTAGGACAGAGTTACACTGAAGCTTTCTTT
-,TRBD1,TRBJ1-2,TRBV6-1,14,CVSYTGVGNYGYTF,TGTGTCAGTTATACAGGGGTTGGGAACTATGGCTACACCTTC
-,-,TRBJ2-2,TRBV29-1,12,CSVLLSTGELFF,TGCAGCGTCTTACTGAGCACCGGGGAGCTGTTTTTT
-,-,TRBJ1-4,TRBV21-1,21,CASSPTEGRGLERATNEKLFF,TGTGCCAGCAGCCCTACGGAGGGCAGGGGGCTAGAAAGGGCAACTAATGAAAAACTGTTTTTT
-,-,TRBJ1-3,TRBV7-9,15,CASSLQGGAGNTIYF,TGTGCCAGCAGCTTACAGGGAGGGGCGGGAAACACCATATATTTT
-,-,TRBJ1-5,TRBV7-6,13,CASSPRRSQPQHF,TGTGCCAGCAGCCCGAGAAGAAGTCAGCCCCAGCATTTT
-,-,TRBJ1-5,TRBV9,14,CASSVGGRGQPQHF,TGTGCCAGCAGCGTAGGGGGAAGGGGACAGCCCCAGCATTTT
once,-,TRBJ1-6,TRBV2,16,CATSLWRSSYNSPLHF,TGTGCCACCTCCTTGTGGAGGAGCTCCTATAATTCACCCCTCCACTTT
-,-,TRBJ1-1,TRBV4-3,13,CASSQDEATEAFF,TGCGCCAGCAGCCAAGACGAGGCGACTGAAGCTTTCTTT
-,-,TRBJ2-7,TRBV12-5,14,CASGLGGVSYEQYF,TGTGCTAGTGGTTTGGGAGGAGTCTCCTACGAGCAGTACTTC
-,-,TRBJ1-2,TRBV2,16,CASSDGRKLPSYGYTF,TGTGCCAGCAGTGATGGCCGCAAGTTACCCAGCTATGGCTACACCTTC
-,-,TRBJ2-1,TRBV14,13,CASSQGQRDEQFF,TGTGCCAGCAGCCAAGGGCAGCGGGATGAGCAGTTCTTC
few,TRBD2,TRBJ2-7,TRBV29-1,15,CSVGALAGTSYEQYF,TGCAGCGTTGGAGCCCTAGCGGGCACTTCCTACGAGCAGTACTTC
-,TRBD2,TRBJ2-2,TRBV9,16,CASSVVAGGSTGELFF,TGTGCCAGCAGCGTTGTAGCGGGGGGGTCGACCGGGGAGCTGTTTTTT
-,TRBD1,TRBJ2-3,TRBV6-1,14,CASTVGQGTDTQYF,TGTGCCAGCACCGTGGGACAGGGAACAGATACGCAGTATTTT
-,TRBD1,TRBJ2-5,TRBV7-9,15,CASSQGQYEEETQYF,TGTGCCAGCAGCCAGGGACAGTACGAGGAAGAGACCCAGTACTTC